This T cell receptor (beta chain) was observed in a study of regulatory T cells in long-lasting Graves disease. Time point noted: persistent/refractory GD, antithyroid drugs over 5 years with positive TRAb. The TCR library was prepared using RNA isolated from PBMCs. Tubes containing EDTA received approximately 9 milliliters of drawn peripheral blood. Trimming stripped 6 bases from V and 5 bases from J, with 11 bases between. The CDR3 has 12 residues. In this sample, this clonotype turned up many times. Construction of the TCR beta libraries employed iRepertoire HTBI primers in conjunction with Arm-PCR of CDR3 regions. TCRdb analysed the multiplex PCR reads with MiXCR anew, one entry per CDR3 protein. The table records under 500,000 distinct CDR3 sequences, less than 25% of them present only once.

The V gene is TRBV12-3 or TRBV12-4, the J gene TRBJ2-7; D tentatively fits TRBD1 or TRBD2 (5 bases each). This receptor was identified in a female donor with Graves disease. Sequences were derived from peripheral blood mononuclear cells (PBMCs), sampled when the disease was refractory, from a patient treated with antithyroid drugs. The CDR3 DNA reads as TGTGCCAGCAGCCCGGGGACCCACGAGCAGTACTTC. Protein sequence: CASSPGTHEQYF.